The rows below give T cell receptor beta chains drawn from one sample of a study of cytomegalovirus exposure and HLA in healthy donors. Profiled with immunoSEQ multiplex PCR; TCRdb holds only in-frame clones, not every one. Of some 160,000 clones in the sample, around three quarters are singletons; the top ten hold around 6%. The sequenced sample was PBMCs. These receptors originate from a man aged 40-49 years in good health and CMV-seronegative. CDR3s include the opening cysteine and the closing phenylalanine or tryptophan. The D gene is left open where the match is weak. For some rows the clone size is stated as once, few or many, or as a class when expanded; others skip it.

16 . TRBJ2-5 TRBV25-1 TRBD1 TGTGCCAGCAGTAACACCCCGGGACAGGGGGTAGAGACCCAGTACTTC CASSNTPGQGVETQYF
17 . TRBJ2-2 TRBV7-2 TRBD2 TGTGCCAGCAGCTTAAGGGGACTAGCGGGAAACACCGGGGAGCTGTTTTTT CASSLRGLAGNTGELFF
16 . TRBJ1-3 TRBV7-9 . TGTGCCAGCAGCTTAACCGGACAGAACACTGGAAACACCATATATTTT CASSLTGQNTGNTIYF
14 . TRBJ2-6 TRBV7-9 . TGTGCCAGCAGCCTCTACTCTGGGGCCAACGTCCTGACTTTC CASSLYSGANVLTF
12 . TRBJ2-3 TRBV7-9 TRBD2 TGTTCCAGCAGCTTAGGACTAGCCACGCAGTATTTT CSSSLGLATQYF
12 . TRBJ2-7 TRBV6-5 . TGTGCCAGCAAAAATCAGGGGGGCGAGCAGTACTTC CASKNQGGEQYF
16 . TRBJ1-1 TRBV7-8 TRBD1 TGTGCCAGCAGCTTTCCCCGGGGGACAGCACACCTTGAAGCTTTCTTT CASSFPRGTAHLEAFF
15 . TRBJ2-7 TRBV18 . TGTGCCAGCTCACCCGAAACTAGATCACAGTCCGAGCAGTACTTC CASSPETRSQSEQYF
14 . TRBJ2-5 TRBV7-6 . TGTGCCAGCAGCTCCCCGGGACTGCAAGAGACCCAGTACTTC CASSSPGLQETQYF
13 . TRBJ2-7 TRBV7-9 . TGTGCCAGCAGCTTTTGGGGCAGCTACGAGCAGTACTTC CASSFWGSYEQYF
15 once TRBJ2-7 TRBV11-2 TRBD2 TGTGCCAGCAGCTCAGCTGAGCGGGGGCCTTACGAGCAGTACTTC CASSSAERGPYEQYF
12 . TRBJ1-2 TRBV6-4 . TGTGCCAGCAGTGACGGCACGGGAGGCTACACCTTC CASSDGTGGYTF
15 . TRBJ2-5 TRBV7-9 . TGTGCCAGCAGCTTAGCGGAAACAGGCCAAGAGACCCAGTACTTC CASSLAETGQETQYF
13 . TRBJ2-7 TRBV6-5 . TGTGCCAGCAGTTACGATGAGTCCTACGAGCAGTACTTC CASSYDESYEQYF
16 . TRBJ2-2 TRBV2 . TGTGCCAGCAGCCAACGGGAGCAGGGTAACACCGGGGAGCTGTTTTTT CASSQREQGNTGELFF
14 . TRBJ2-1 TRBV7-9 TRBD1 TGTGCCACCATACAGGGGCTCTCCTACAATGAGCAGTTCTTC CATIQGLSYNEQFF
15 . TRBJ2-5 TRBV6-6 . TGTGCCAGCAGTAAGCCGGGACACAACCAAGAGACCCAGTACTTC CASSKPGHNQETQYF
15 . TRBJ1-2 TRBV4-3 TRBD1 TGCGCCAGCAGCCAAGAGTTAAGGGGGCGTTTTGGCTACACCTTC CASSQELRGRFGYTF
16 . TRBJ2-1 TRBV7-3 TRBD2 TGTGCCAGCAGCTACGTTGGCGGGAGAACCAACAATGAGCAGTTCTTC CASSYVGGRTNNEQFF
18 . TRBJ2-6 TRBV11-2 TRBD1 TGTGCCAGCAGCTTAGAGGTCAGGGGGCGCACTGGGGCCAACGTCCTGACTTTC CASSLEVRGRTGANVLTF
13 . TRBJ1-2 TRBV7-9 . TGTGCCAGCAGCTTAGGGGGGGACTATGGCTACACCTTC CASSLGGDYGYTF
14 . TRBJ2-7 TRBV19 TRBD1 TGTGCCAGTAGTCATCGGACAGGGGGCAGGGAGCAGTACTTC CASSHRTGGREQYF
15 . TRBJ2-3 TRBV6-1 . TGTGCCAGCTGCCACGGGACACGTAACACAGATACGCAGTATTTT CASCHGTRNTDTQYF
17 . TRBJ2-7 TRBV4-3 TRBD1 TGCGCCAGCAGCCCGTCTGTGGGGGGACAGGGGGAGAACGAGCAGTACTTC CASSPSVGGQGENEQYF
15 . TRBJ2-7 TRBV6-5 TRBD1 TGTGCCAGCAGTCCTACCGGGACAGGGAAACGCGAGCAGTACTTC CASSPTGTGKREQYF
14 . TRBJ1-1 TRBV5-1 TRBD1 TGCGCCAGCAGCTTGCCTGACAGGGATGCTGAAGCTTTCTTT CASSLPDRDAEAFF
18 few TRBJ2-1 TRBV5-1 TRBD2 TGCGCCAGCAGCTTTCAGACTAGCGGGAGGGCCATTAACAATGAGCAGTTCTTC CASSFQTSGRAINNEQFF
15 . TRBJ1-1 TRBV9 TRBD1 TGTGCCAGCAGCGTCCTTGGACAGGGCGACACTGAAGCTTTCTTT CASSVLGQGDTEAFF
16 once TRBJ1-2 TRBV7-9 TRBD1 TGTGCCAGCAGCCCCACGAAGACAGGGCTAGGGTATGGCTACACCTTC CASSPTKTGLGYGYTF
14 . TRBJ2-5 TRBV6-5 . TGTGCCAGCAGACCCTTGGGGGGAAGGGAGACCCAGTACTTC CASRPLGGRETQYF
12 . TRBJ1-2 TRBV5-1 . TGCGCCAGCAGCTCGACAGCTAAAGGCTACACCTTC CASSSTAKGYTF